This TCR beta chain was profiled in a study of blood T cell repertoires in COVID-19. For the study at large: The study drew acute and convalescent COVID-19 samples from the United States, Italy and Spain.

The germline gives CDR1 SGHRS, CDR2 YFSETQ. The V end was cut by 2 bases, the J end by 5 bases, with 14 bases between. This CDR3 is built from 14 residues. The repertoire was sequenced with immunoSEQ multiplex PCR; TCRdb's copy has only in-frame clones and lacks some. The sample includes under 80,000 clones, roughly 80% of them seen just once. The genes are TRBV5-1 and TRBJ2-7; maybe TRBD1 (5 bases). The TCR was taken from a man in his 60s with COVID-19, enrolled during active disease. The sequencing sample was made of peripheral blood. The CDR3 sequence: CASSFQGSKDEQYF. The DNA for the CDR3 is TGCGCCAGCAGCTTTCAGGGCAGCAAAGACGAGCAGTACTTC. The full variable domain, completed using reference TRBV5-1 and TRBJ2-7, is KAGVTQTPRYLIKTRGQQVTLSCSPISGHRSVSWYQQTPGQGLQFLFEYFSETQRNKGNFPGRFSGRQFSNSRSEMNVSTLELGDSALYLCASSFQGSKDEQYFGPGTRLTVT.